This T cell receptor beta chain derives from a study of blood T cell repertoires in COVID-19. About the research overall: COVID-19 samples collected from the United States, Italy and Spain covered acute and convalescent phases. T cells, B-cell-depleted T cells, or PBMCs provided the cDNA or gDNA that served as material.

Seattle researchers signed up patients amid active infection and tracked them longitudinally. The CDR3 sequence is 14 residues long. Trimming removed 2 bases from V and 5 bases from J, with 12 bases in between. From germline, CDR1 is MGHDK and CDR2 SYGVNS. Assay: immunoSEQ multiplex PCR; the TCRdb copy retains only in-frame clones and omits some. The sample comprises roughly 410,000 clones, around 87% of which are singletons, and under 3% rests with the top ten. The V call is TRBV25-1, the J call TRBJ1-1; a weak D match, TRBD1 (6 bases). What was sequenced was peripheral blood. This receptor was obtained from a woman aged 55-69 years with COVID-19, enrolled during active disease. The CDR3 DNA reads TGTGCCAGCAGTGAAGGGGGGGCGCGGACTGAAGCTTTCTTT. It is translated as CASSEGGARTEAFF.